The following is a T cell receptor (beta chain) sequence with its context. This sample is drawn from a study of beta chain features in type 1 diabetes. The length of the CDR3 is 15 residues. V shed 8 bases and J 10 bases; nucleotides not matched to a gene: 16. CDR1 and CDR2 (germline): MDHEN, SYDVKM. Since all of the isolated RNA was reverse transcribed, expressed TCRB transcripts were what got sequenced. Clones were read by immunoSEQ multiplex PCR, and TCRdb kept only the in-frame ones, dropping some. The table has about 260,000 clones, around 68% seen once. The sequenced sample consisted of naive CD4+ T cells from blood. This receptor was obtained from a man between 25 and 39 years old in good health. This rearrangement joins TRBV28 to TRBJ2-1, with 8 bases lining up with TRBD2. For the CDR3, the DNA is TGTGCCAGCTCTTCGGTTGGGACTAGGGTTACGGAGCAGTTCTTC. Amino acid sequence: CASSSVGTRVTEQFF.